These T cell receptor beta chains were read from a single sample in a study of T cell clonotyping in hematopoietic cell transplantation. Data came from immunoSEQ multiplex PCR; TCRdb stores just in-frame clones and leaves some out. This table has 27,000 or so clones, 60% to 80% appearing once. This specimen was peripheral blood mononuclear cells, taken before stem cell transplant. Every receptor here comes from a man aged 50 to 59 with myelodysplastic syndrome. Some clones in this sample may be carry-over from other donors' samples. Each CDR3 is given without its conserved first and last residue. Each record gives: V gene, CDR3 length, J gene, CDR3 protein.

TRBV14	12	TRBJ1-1	ASSHRGWDTEAF
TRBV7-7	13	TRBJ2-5	ASSLAGGAKETQY
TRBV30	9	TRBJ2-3	AWRYTDTQY
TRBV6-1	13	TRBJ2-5	ASSESRASTETQY
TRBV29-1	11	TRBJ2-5	SVEEDRGKTQY
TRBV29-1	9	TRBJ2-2	TMGSDGELF
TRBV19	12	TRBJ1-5	ASSVQGGGQPQH
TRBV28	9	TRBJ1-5	ASNSGRPQH
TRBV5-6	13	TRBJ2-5	ASSLLGRGQETQY
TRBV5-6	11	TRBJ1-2	ASSADTLYGYT
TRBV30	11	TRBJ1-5	AWSDSSNQPQH
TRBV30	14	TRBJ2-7	AWSQKTRTQPYEQY
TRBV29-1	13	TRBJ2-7	SVVTTTSPAYEQY
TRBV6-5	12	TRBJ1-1	ASNPTGPFTEAF
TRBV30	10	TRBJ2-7	ALQGSPYEQY
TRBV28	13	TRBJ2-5	ASSPRWASGVTQY
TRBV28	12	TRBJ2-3	ASSLARATDTQY
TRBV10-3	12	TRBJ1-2	AISEGTGEYGYT
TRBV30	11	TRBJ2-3	AGGGPPGDTQY
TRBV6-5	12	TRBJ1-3	ASSPGATGNTIY
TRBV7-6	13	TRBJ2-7	ASRPEAQGRYEQY
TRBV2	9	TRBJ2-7	ASSWGSEQY
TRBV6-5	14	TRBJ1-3	ASSYGDAISGNTIY
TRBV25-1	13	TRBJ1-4	ASSVRGETNEKLF
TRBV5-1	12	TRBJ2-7	ASSLASGLYEQY
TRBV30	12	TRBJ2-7	AWSLTLAFHEQY
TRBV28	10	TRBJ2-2	ASSHLPGELF
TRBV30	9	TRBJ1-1	ARSADTEAF
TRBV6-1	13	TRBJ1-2	ASSDGTGDFYGYT
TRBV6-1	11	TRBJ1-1	ASSDVGYTEAF
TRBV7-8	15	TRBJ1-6	ASSPKTGRGLNSPLH
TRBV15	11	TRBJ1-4	ATTWAAHEKLF
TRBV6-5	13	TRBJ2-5	ASTGGWGIQETQY
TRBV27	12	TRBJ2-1	ASSSVAVDNEQF
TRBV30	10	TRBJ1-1	AWSDGNTEAF
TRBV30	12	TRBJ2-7	AWSMGGASYEQY
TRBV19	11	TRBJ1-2	ASGPRTDYGYT